This TCR beta chain was observed in a study of cytomegalovirus exposure and HLA in healthy donors. Overall study results and limits: Cytomegalovirus-associated status was assigned to 150 to 200 TCR beta chains. Diagnosis of cytomegalovirus status made by the classifier reportedly showed high specificity and sensitivity.

The primer mix had 60 Vbeta and 13 Jbeta primers. Some clones are missing from TCRdb's copy, which holds only in-frame ones; the method was immunoSEQ multiplex PCR. The repertoire includes tens of thousands of clones, approximately 91% of them detected once, and less than 3.5% sits in the top ten. To note about this clone: Its target is not known.

Germline V lookup: CDR1 SGHVS, CDR2 FNYEAQ. The CDR3 has 14 residues. Trimming took off 5 bases at V and 3 bases at J, with 13 bases between the two ends. The gene calls are TRBV7-6 and TRBJ1-2; D uncertain. The TCR sequence derives from a woman aged 18-29 years in good health and CMV-seronegative. Sample: PBMCs. CDR3 amino acids: CASSAQDKHYGYTF. Here the CDR3 DNA reads TGTGCCAGCAGCGCCCAAGACAAACACTATGGCTACACCTTC.